These 20 T cell receptor beta chains originate from one sample sequenced in a study of cytomegalovirus exposure and HLA in healthy donors. The data were produced by immunoSEQ multiplex PCR, yet TCRdb's version contains in-frame clones alone and is incomplete. The top ten hold 2.1% of the sample, which has some 83,000 clones, 94% seen once. Input material: PBMCs. The receptors originated from a woman under 30 in good health and CMV-seronegative.

Concerning this clone itself: This CDR3 is also generated by other DNA sequences in the sample. The rearrangement uses TRBV10-3 and TRBJ1-1; 9 nucleotides match TRBD1. Looked up from germline, CDR1 is ENHRY and CDR2 is SYGVKD. With 2 bases clipped from V and 3 bases from J, the junction kept 4 bases outside the gene matches. The CDR3 spans 15 residues. CDR3 loop: CAISEQDRGHTEAFF. The CDR3 coding sequence is TGTGCCATCAGTGAGCAGGACAGGGGTCACACTGAAGCTTTCTTT.

This clone was found once. CDR3 amino acids: CASISEGAGYPQHF. The DNA for the CDR3 is TGTGCCAGCATTTCGGAGGGCGCGGGTTACCCCCAGCATTTT. V and J are TRBV21-1 and TRBJ1-5. TRBV21-1 is recorded as a pseudogene. The CDR3 runs 14 residues.

This clone was seen just once. The rearrangement links TRBV5-1 to TRBJ2-7, with 7 bases fitting TRBD1. V gave up 3 bases and J gave up 3 bases; unmatched junction bases: 6. Germline V gives CDR1 SGHRS, CDR2 YFSETQ. This CDR3 is built from 14 residues. The CDR3 nucleotides read TGCGCCAGCAGCTCCGGGACAGATTTCTACGAGCAGTACTTC. Residues: CASSSGTDFYEQYF.

The V call is TRBV11-2, the J call TRBJ2-7; D perhaps matches TRBD1 (5 bases). Germline CDR1 SGHAT, CDR2 FQNNGV. V was clipped by 1 base and J by 3 bases, with 7 bases between them. The CDR3 has 13 amino acids. The CDR3 is CASSLVDSYEQYF. CDR3 in DNA: TGTGCCAGCAGCTTAGTCGACAGCTACGAGCAGTACTTC.

This clone was detected a few times. The CDR3 sequence: CASSTTGGVETQYF. DNA of the CDR3: TGTGCCAGCAGTACCACAGGGGGCGTCGAGACCCAGTACTTC. The chain uses TRBV28 and TRBJ2-5; 9 bases agree with TRBD1. There are 14 residues in the CDR3. Germline loops: CDR1 MDHEN, CDR2 SYDVKM. V shed 5 bases, J shed 5 bases, and the junction held 6 bases outside the gene matches.

This clone was seen once. The chain links TRBV15 to TRBJ1-1; D uncertain. V was shortened by 4 bases and J by 4 bases, with 10 bases between the two germline ends. The germline V gene has CDR1 LNHNV and CDR2 YYDKDF (reference sequence). CDR3 length: 13 residues. The CDR3 sequence: CATSNGGPTEAFF. The DNA of the CDR3 is TGTGCCACCAGCAACGGCGGGCCCACTGAAGCTTTCTTT.

The chain links TRBV5-8 to TRBJ1-5; 9 nucleotides line up with TRBD1. This CDR3 spans 14 amino acids. With 5 bases clipped from V and 11 bases from J, the junction kept 11 bases outside the gene matches. Germline V gives CDR1 SGHTS, CDR2 YDEGEE. The CDR3 DNA is TGTGCCAGCAGTCCGCCGGACAGGGGATCGTCCCAGCATTTT. Its protein product is CASSPPDRGSSQHF. Variable domain in full (rest from reference TRBV5-8 and TRBJ1-5): EAGVTQSPTHLIKTRGQQATLRCSPISGHTSVYWYQQALGLGLQFLLWYDEGEERNRGNFPPRFSGRQFPNYSSELNVNALELEDSALYLCASSPPDRGSSQHFGDGTRLSIL.

The chain links TRBV7-9 to TRBJ2-7; 11 bases match TRBD1. CDR3 size: 15 residues. From germline, CDR1 is SEHNR and CDR2 FQNEAQ (reference sequence). The V and J ends lost 5 bases and 3 bases, in that order; junction bases with no gene match: 6. Here the CDR3 reads CASSLRTGGVYEQYF. For the CDR3, the DNA is TGTGCCAGCAGCCTAAGGACAGGGGGCGTCTACGAGCAGTACTTC.

This sequence joins TRBV14 and TRBJ2-7; 10 bases are a match to TRBD2. Germline V CDR1 and CDR2: SGHDN, FVKESK. The CDR3 is 16 amino acids. With 2 bases clipped from V and 5 bases from J, the junction kept 9 bases outside the gene matches. The CDR3 DNA reads TGTGCCAGCAGCCAAACGGCTAGCGGGAGAATGGACGAGCAGTACTTC. Translating it yields CASSQTASGRMDEQYF.

The V gene is TRBV29-1, the J gene TRBJ2-3; perhaps TRBD1 as D (6 bases). This CDR3 has 14 amino acids. CDR1 SQVTM and CDR2 ANQGSEA come from the germline V gene. The V end was cut by 3 bases, the J end by 2 bases, with 12 bases between. CDR3 loop: CSVDIRDNTDTQYF. The CDR3 DNA is TGCAGCGTTGATATTAGGGACAACACAGATACGCAGTATTTT.

The V and J genes are TRBV2 and TRBJ2-4, with 11 bases fitting TRBD1. The length of the CDR3 is 14 residues. Germline V gene sequence: CDR1 SNHLY, CDR2 FYNNEI. After removal of 6 bases from V and 6 bases from J, the junction contained 4 bases not matched to a gene. The CDR3 protein is CASRGQGVLNIQYF. The CDR3 region has the DNA TGTGCCAGCAGGGGACAGGGGGTTTTAAACATTCAGTACTTC. Full variable domain (remainder filled in from reference TRBV2 and TRBJ2-4): EPEVTQTPSHQVTQMGQEVILRCVPISNHLYFYWYRQILGQKVEFLVSFYNNEISEKSEIFDDQFSVERPDGSNFTLKIRSTKLEDSAMYFCASRGQGVLNIQYFGAGTRLSVL.

The J gene is TRBJ2-3, the V gene TRBV5-6, with a weak D call TRBD2 (7 bases). Germline-derived CDR1 and CDR2 are SGHDT and YYEEEE. Trimming removed 0 bases at V and 4 bases at J, with 9 bases between. CDR3 size: 14 residues. CDR3 nucleotides: TGTGCCAGCAGCTTGGGAGGGGGGGCAGATACGCAGTATTTT. Translation: CASSLGGGADTQYF.

The V and J genes are TRBV7-9 and TRBJ2-1; TRBD1 might be the D (6 bases). Looked up from germline, CDR1 is SEHNR and CDR2 is FQNEAQ (reference sequence). The V gene lost 5 bases and the J gene lost 8 bases, with 16 bases spanning the gap. The CDR3 runs 14 residues. The CDR3 nucleotides read TGTGCCAGCAGCGCCCGGGACACCCCATATGAGCAGTTCTTC. This sequence encodes CASSARDTPYEQFF.

This clone was picked up a small number of times. This chain links TRBV2 with TRBJ2-2; maybe TRBD1 (5 bases). This CDR3 spans 14 amino acids. The germline CDR1 and CDR2 sequences are SNHLY and FYNNEI. V was pared by 7 bases and J by 5 bases, with 14 bases between. The CDR3 sequence: CASKGWDVTGELFF. For the CDR3, the DNA is TGTGCCAGCAAGGGGTGGGATGTTACCGGGGAGCTGTTTTTT.

This sequence joins TRBV10-3 and TRBJ2-7; TRBD1 might be the D (6 bases). CDR1 is ENHRY and CDR2 is SYGVKD in the germline V gene. The CDR3 has 13 amino acids. Deletions cut 11 bases from V and 0 bases from J, with 14 bases between. The CDR3 DNA sequence: TGTGCCGTCGGCCGGGACAACTCCTACGAGCAGTACTTC. Amino acid sequence: CAVGRDNSYEQYF.

CDR3 sequence reads: CASSPKGGWRQFF. The DNA for the CDR3 is TGTGCCAGCAGCCCCAAGGGGGGGTGGAGGCAGTTCTTC. The chain employs TRBV7-9 and TRBJ2-1, with D possibly TRBD2 on 7 matching bases. The length of the CDR3 is 13 residues. Germline V gene data show CDR1 as SEHNR and CDR2 as FQNEAQ (reference sequence). V lost 5 bases to trimming and J lost 12 bases, with 17 bases between them.

The rearrangement uses TRBV10-2 and TRBJ2-4; no definite D call. The V end was cut by 3 bases, the J end by 2 bases, with 11 bases between. Germline lookup yields CDR1 WSHSY and CDR2 SAAADI. CDR3 length: 15 amino acids. The chain's CDR3 is CASSEIQRSKNIQYF. CDR3 nucleotides: TGCGCCAGCAGTGAAATTCAGCGCTCCAAAAACATTCAGTACTTC.

This CDR3 is CASSQFPTSGGDTSTDTQYF. In nucleotides, the CDR3 is TGTGCCAGCAGCCAATTTCCGACTAGCGGGGGAGATACTAGCACAGATACGCAGTATTTT. The rearrangement joins TRBV4-2 to TRBJ2-3, with 12 bases fitting TRBD2. V gave up 2 bases and J gave up 0 bases; unmatched junction bases: 12. This CDR3 contains 20 residues. The germline CDR1 and CDR2 sequences are LGHNA and YNFKEQ.

V and J are TRBV27 and TRBJ2-7; tentatively, D is TRBD1 (5 bases). V lost 6 bases, J lost 6 bases, and 12 bases lay in between. This CDR3 spans 12 amino acids. Germline CDR1 and CDR2: MNHEY and SMNVEV (reference sequence). The CDR3 DNA follows: TGTGCCAGCAGCCTCCTTGGGGCCGAGCAGTACTTC. Amino acid sequence: CASSLLGAEQYF.

V is TRBV4-3 and J is TRBJ2-3; 8 nucleotides match TRBD1. Germline values: CDR1 LGHNA, CDR2 YSLEER. The CDR3 length is 16 residues. V lost 0 bases, J lost 3 bases, and 5 bases stayed unmatched. In DNA form, the CDR3 reads TGCGCCAGCAGCCAAGAATTAGGGACAGGAACAGATACGCAGTATTTT. Translating gives CASSQELGTGTDTQYF.